This T cell receptor (beta chain) was captured by sequencing in a study of T cell responses to AZD1222 COVID-19 vaccine. General study findings and limits: In all cases, repertoires were sampled only after the peak T cell response.

A word on this clone: The antigen is unknown.

The data were produced by immunoSEQ multiplex PCR, yet TCRdb's version contains in-frame clones alone and is incomplete. The table includes around 160,000 clones, 82% detected once. The TCR comes from an adult in good health. This specimen was peripheral blood, taken on day 0 of MenACWY control vaccination.

The CDR3 nucleotides read TGTGCCAGCAGTTTACGACACCTCGTTGGGGCGGGCGGTCTTAACTATGGCTACACCTTC. The encoded protein is CASSLRHLVGAGGLNYGYTF. The chain couples TRBV28 to TRBJ1-2, with D perhaps TRBD1 (5 bases). Trimming left V 2 bases short and J 1 base short, with 26 bases between. The CDR3 length is 20 residues. Looked up from germline, CDR1 is MDHEN and CDR2 is SYDVKM.